This T cell receptor beta chain is from a study of control samples from healthy donors and cancer patients. CDR1 is SEHNR, CDR2 FQNEAQ, per germline (reference sequence). Trimming cost V 1 base and J 5 bases, with 6 bases left between them. The CDR3 consists of 13 residues. Generated by immunoSEQ multiplex PCR, the TCRdb table keeps only in-frame clones and is missing some. This repertoire includes under 200,000 clones. The TCR comes from a woman in her 30s in good health. This rearrangement joins TRBV7-9 to TRBJ1-5; no clear D gene. The specimen sequenced was blood. In DNA form, the CDR3 reads TGTGCCAGCAGCTTAGAGGTCGATCAGCCCCAGCATTTT. Protein sequence: CASSLEVDQPQHF. Using reference TRBV7-9 and TRBJ1-5 for the parts outside the CDR3, the full variable domain is DTGVSQNPRHKITKRGQNVTFRCDPISEHNRLYWYRQTLGQGPEFLTYFQNEAQLEKSRLLSDRFSAERPKGSFSTLEIQRTEQGDSAMYLCASSLEVDQPQHFGDGTRLSIL.